The 30 T cell receptor beta chains below all came from one sample that was sequenced in a study of blood T cell repertoires in COVID-19. Repertoires were generated with immunoSEQ multiplex PCR, while TCRdb's copy carries only in-frame clones and drops some. Found here are fewer than 130,000 clones, 85% of them singletons; the top ten hold 2.1%. The sample comprised peripheral blood. The receptor source for this set is a human donor in a cohort sampled during active COVID-19.

The chain carries TRBV5-1 and TRBJ1-4; 8 positions agree with TRBD1. Unmatched junction bases numbered 8, after V lost 4 bases and J lost 3 bases. The germline V gene has CDR1 SGHRS and CDR2 YFSETQ. This CDR3 is 16 amino acids long. DNA of the CDR3: TGCGCCAGCAGCATCCAGGGGGCGGGTGCTAATGAAAAACTGTTTTTT. The encoded protein is CASSIQGAGANEKLFF.

The chain joins TRBV5-1 to TRBJ2-7; 9 nucleotides agree with TRBD1. With 4 bases clipped from V and 4 bases from J, the junction kept 6 bases outside the gene matches. Germline-derived CDR1 and CDR2 are SGHRS and YFSETQ. The CDR3 runs to 14 residues. CDR3: CASSRGQGPYEQYF. CDR3 sequence (DNA): TGCGCCAGCAGCCGCGGACAGGGGCCTTACGAGCAGTACTTC. The whole variable domain, remainder taken from reference TRBV5-1 and TRBJ2-7, is KAGVTQTPRYLIKTRGQQVTLSCSPISGHRSVSWYQQTPGQGLQFLFEYFSETQRNKGNFPGRFSGRQFSNSRSEMNVSTLELGDSALYLCASSRGQGPYEQYFGPGTRLTVT.

V and J are TRBV10-3 and TRBJ1-2, with 9 bases that match TRBD1. Losses at the gene ends were 3 bases for V and 2 bases for J; bases not matched to a gene: 4. CDR1 is ENHRY, CDR2 SYGVKD, per germline. The CDR3 is 15 amino acids. CDR3 amino acids: CAISDGTGRNYGYTF. The CDR3 DNA reads TGTGCCATCAGTGACGGGACAGGGAGGAACTATGGCTACACCTTC.

This clone was found a few times. A much larger clone lies a single base off, so this may be a read error. The same CDR3 arises from other DNA sequences in this sample as well. The chain is built from TRBV10-3 and TRBJ1-1; no definite D call. The V end lost 6 bases, the J end lost 1 base, and 6 bases lay between the germline ends. There are 12 residues in the CDR3. Germline CDR1 ENHRY, CDR2 SYGVKD. In DNA, the CDR3 is TGTGCCATCAGCGGAGGGAACACTGAAGCTTTCTTT. Translating it yields CAISGGNTEAFF.

V is TRBV5-4 and J is TRBJ1-2; no clear D gene. Germline V gene sequence: CDR1 SGHNT, CDR2 YYREEE (reference sequence). V lost 0 bases, J lost 4 bases, and 4 bases lay in between. This CDR3 is built from 12 residues. The CDR3 coding sequence is TGTGCCAGCAGCTTGGTCAGCTATGGCTACACCTTC. Translating gives CASSLVSYGYTF.

This chain connects TRBV28 to TRBJ1-2; D gene unclear. The CDR3 is made up of 12 amino acids. CDR1 and CDR2 (germline): MDHEN, SYDVKM. V dropped 5 bases and J dropped 12 bases, with 16 bases sitting between them. This chain's CDR3 is CASSLGRWGNTF. The CDR3 DNA reads TGTGCCAGCAGTCTCGGGAGGTGGGGTAACACCTTC.

The rearrangement joins TRBV5-1 to TRBJ1-4, with unresolved D. The CDR3 length is 13 residues. The germline V gene encodes CDR1 SGHRS and CDR2 YFSETQ. V lost 0 bases to trimming and J lost 8 bases, with 8 bases between them. The CDR3 loop reads CASSLEIREKLFF. CDR3 nucleotides: TGCGCCAGCAGCTTGGAAATACGGGAAAAACTGTTTTTT.

This clone has only a few counts. The chain combines TRBV4-1 with TRBJ2-5, with 9 bases that match TRBD2. Looked up from germline, CDR1 is MGHRA and CDR2 is YSYEKL. The length of the CDR3 is 17 residues. V was pared by 2 bases and J by 4 bases, with 11 bases of the junction left unmatched. The CDR3 sequence is CASSQLLAGTRGETQYF. In DNA, the CDR3 is TGCGCCAGCAGCCAATTACTAGCGGGTACTCGGGGAGAGACCCAGTACTTC.

The chain joins TRBV2 to TRBJ1-2; D call uncertain. The CDR3 spans 13 residues. V was pared by 3 bases and J by 3 bases, with 8 bases between. Per germline, CDR1 SNHLY and CDR2 FYNNEI. CDR3 protein: CASSEEGDYGYTF. As DNA, the CDR3 is TGTGCCAGCAGTGAGGAGGGTGACTATGGCTACACCTTC.

V and J are TRBV5-1 and TRBJ2-1; D is perhaps TRBD1 (5 bases). Trimming cost V 0 bases and J 5 bases, with 9 bases left between them. CDR1 is SGHRS and CDR2 is YFSETQ in the germline V gene. This CDR3 is built from 14 residues. The DNA for the CDR3 is TGCGCCAGCAGCTTGGCAGGGATGAACAATGAGCAGTTCTTC. Its translation is CASSLAGMNNEQFF.

The genes are TRBV6-1 and TRBJ1-2; D not resolved. Germline V gene data show CDR1 as MNHNS and CDR2 as SASEGT. The CDR3 totals 13 residues. Between the trimmed V and J ends, which lost 1 base and 5 bases, there was a span of 8 bases. This CDR3 is CASSEDWWYGYTF. The CDR3 coding sequence is TGTGCCAGCAGTGAAGACTGGTGGTATGGCTACACCTTC.

The chain is built from TRBV4-1 and TRBJ2-7; TRBD2 is a possible D gene (6 bases). From germline, CDR1 is MGHRA and CDR2 YSYEKL. There are 15 residues in the CDR3. Trimming left V 1 base short and J 5 bases short, with 15 bases between. The CDR3 DNA is TGCGCCAGCAGCCAAGGGGGGACGACTAGTAACGAGCAGTACTTC. It encodes CASSQGGTTSNEQYF.

The gene calls are TRBV15 and TRBJ2-1; the D is unclear. This CDR3 is 15 amino acids long. Germline CDR1 LNHNV, CDR2 YYDKDF (reference sequence). The V and J ends lost 0 bases and 0 bases respectively, with 6 bases between them. CDR3 sequence reads: CATSRDAVSYNEQFF. CDR3 in DNA: TGTGCCACCAGCAGAGATGCAGTCTCCTACAATGAGCAGTTCTTC.

This clone is a singleton in its sample. The rearrangement joins TRBV30 to TRBJ2-2; D unresolved. Germline CDR1 is GTSNPN and CDR2 is SVGIG (reference sequence). CDR3 length equals 13 residues. The V end lost 1 base, the J end lost 2 bases, and 5 bases lay between the germline ends. CDR3 sequence: CAWSDINTGELFF. CDR3 bases: TGTGCCTGGAGTGACATTAACACCGGGGAGCTGTTTTTT.

The chain uses TRBV25-1 and TRBJ1-3; D might be TRBD1 (6 bases). Trimming stripped 0 bases from V and 8 bases from J, with 11 bases between. The CDR3 loop spans 14 amino acids. Germline values: CDR1 MGHDK, CDR2 SYGVNS. The CDR3, as DNA: TGTGCCAGCAGTGAATACGAGGGGGTGGACACCATATATTTT. Translated, it gives CASSEYEGVDTIYF. Full variable domain (rest looked up from reference TRBV25-1 and TRBJ1-3): EADIYQTPRYLVIGTGKKITLECSQTMGHDKMYWYQQDPGMELHLIHYSYGVNSTEKGDLSSESTVSRIRTEHFPLTLESARPSHTSQYLCASSEYEGVDTIYFGEGSWLTVV.

This clone has more than one count but fewer than ten. The CDR3 sequence: CASSKGQGTGPEAFF. The DNA of the CDR3 is TGTGCCAGCAGCAAAGGCCAGGGGACAGGGCCTGAAGCTTTCTTT. This chain connects TRBV21-1 to TRBJ1-1; the D call of TRBD1 is as the table states it, not checked on the DNA. TRBV21-1 is tagged as a pseudogene. The CDR3 sequence is 15 residues long.

The chain links TRBV7-9 to TRBJ1-6, with 9 positions matching TRBD1. In germline, CDR1 is SEHNR, CDR2 FQNEAQ (reference sequence). There are 14 residues in the CDR3. V was pared by 3 bases and J by 10 bases, with 4 bases of the junction left unmatched. As DNA, the CDR3 is TGTGCCAGCAGCTTGACAGGGGGACGATCACCCCTCCACTTT. Translated, it gives CASSLTGGRSPLHF.

This clone has a single count. The chain recombines TRBV12-5 with TRBJ2-7; 9 bases align to TRBD2. Looked up from germline, CDR1 is LGHNT and CDR2 is FRNRAP. The CDR3 extends over 15 amino acids. The junction had 10 bases not matched to a gene; V was cut back by 5 bases and J by 5 bases. This CDR3 is CASGPEVAGENEQYF. The CDR3, as DNA: TGTGCTAGTGGTCCCGAAGTAGCGGGGGAGAACGAGCAGTACTTC.

This clone has a single count. The chain recombines TRBV19 with TRBJ2-1; TRBD2 aligns across 7 bases. V lost 1 base and J lost 8; bases outside the gene matches: 8. This CDR3 comprises 15 residues. Germline assignment: CDR1 LNHDA and CDR2 SQIVND (reference sequence). The CDR3 sequence: CASSIAGLVLYEQFF. The DNA of the CDR3 is TGTGCCAGTAGTATAGCCGGACTAGTTTTGTATGAGCAGTTCTTC.

This sequence joins TRBV29-1 and TRBJ2-1; TRBD2 might be the D (6 bases). V gave up 4 bases and J gave up 10 bases, with 26 bases separating them. Germline CDR1 SQVTM, CDR2 ANQGSEA. The CDR3 length is 16 residues. Here the CDR3 reads CSVGTPGDGREREQFF. CDR3 bases: TGCAGCGTTGGGACCCCAGGTGACGGGAGAGAGCGGGAGCAGTTCTTC.

This rearrangement joins TRBV6-5 to TRBJ1-1; a weak D match, TRBD1 (6 bases). CDR3 length: 14 residues. V lost 7 bases and J lost 4, with 16 bases in between. Germline V gives CDR1 MNHEY, CDR2 SVGAGI. The CDR3 region has the DNA TGTGCCAGCATACCGCGGACAGATGGCACTGAAGCTTTCTTT. The encoded protein is CASIPRTDGTEAFF.

V is TRBV11-2 and J is TRBJ2-5, with 14 nucleotides matching TRBD2. Germline CDR1 reads SGHAT; CDR2 reads FQNNGV. The CDR3 runs 15 residues. V lost 3 bases and J lost 5; bases outside the gene matches: 2. CDR3 nucleotide sequence: TGTGCCAGCAGCTTCGGACTAGCGGGAGGCGAGACCCAGTACTTC. Residues: CASSFGLAGGETQYF.

This chain connects TRBV24-1 to TRBJ1-1; 9 nucleotides match TRBD1. Germline V CDR1 and CDR2: KGHDR, SFDVKD. Unmatched junction bases numbered 9, after V lost 4 bases and J lost 10 bases. The CDR3 runs 14 residues. In nucleotides, the CDR3 is TGTGCCACCAGTGACACCGGGACAGGGATCGGAGCTTTCTTT. Encoded protein: CATSDTGTGIGAFF.

The rearrangement uses TRBV6-2 or TRBV6-3 and TRBJ2-5; possible D gene TRBD2, 5 bases. The CDR3 is 15 amino acids. V shed 2 bases and J shed 2 bases, with 12 bases lying between them. In germline, CDR1 is MNHEY, CDR2 SVGEGT. The CDR3 here is CASSYGGRIQETQYF. The CDR3 coding sequence is TGTGCCAGCAGTTACGGAGGACGCATTCAAGAGACCCAGTACTTC.

This sequence joins TRBV11-2 and TRBJ1-1; D possibly corresponds to TRBD1 (6 bases). The germline gives CDR1 SGHAT, CDR2 FQNNGV. The CDR3 consists of 13 residues. Trimming removed 6 bases from V and 4 bases from J, with 12 bases in between. The CDR3 loop reads CASRRGISTEAFF. The CDR3 bases are TGTGCCAGCAGGAGGGGGATTAGCACTGAAGCTTTCTTT.

V usage is TRBV7-9 and J usage is TRBJ2-2; D possibly corresponds to TRBD2 (5 bases). CDR1 is SEHNR and CDR2 is FQNEAQ in the germline V gene (reference sequence). Deletions cut 5 bases from V and 7 bases from J, with 17 bases between. The CDR3 extends over 15 amino acids. CDR3 bases: TGTGCCAGCAGCGGAGGACCGCGGAGAAACGGGGAGCTGTTTTTT. This sequence encodes CASSGGPRRNGELFF. Drawing the rest from reference TRBV7-9 and TRBJ2-2, the complete variable domain is DTGVSQNPRHKITKRGQNVTFRCDPISEHNRLYWYRQTLGQGPEFLTYFQNEAQLEKSRLLSDRFSAERPKGSFSTLEIQRTEQGDSAMYLCASSGGPRRNGELFFGEGSRLTVL.

The rearrangement uses TRBV7-2 and TRBJ2-1; 11 bases match TRBD2. Germline values: CDR1 SGHTA, CDR2 FQGNSA. This CDR3 is built from 15 residues. The V and J ends lost 2 bases and 7 bases, in that order; junction bases with no gene match: 4. Here the CDR3 reads CASSLSLAGGNEQFF. DNA for the CDR3: TGTGCCAGCAGCTTAAGTCTAGCGGGGGGAAATGAGCAGTTCTTC. Together with reference TRBV7-2 and TRBJ2-1, the CDR3 gives the full variable domain: GAGVSQSPSNKVTEKGKDVELRCDPISGHTALYWYRQSLGQGLEFLIYFQGNSAPDKSGLPSDRFSAERTGGSVSTLTIQRTQQEDSAVYLCASSLSLAGGNEQFFGPGTRLTVL.

The chain links TRBV19 to TRBJ2-1; D ambiguous. With 5 bases removed from V and 1 base from J, the gap between germline ends came to 12 bases. Germline V lookup: CDR1 LNHDA, CDR2 SQIVND (reference sequence). The CDR3 loop spans 15 amino acids. CDR3 sequence reads: CASSLGLPSYNEQFF. CDR3 in DNA: TGTGCCAGTAGTCTTGGGCTGCCGTCCTACAATGAGCAGTTCTTC.

The genes are TRBV5-1 and TRBJ2-3, with 8 bases that match TRBD1. The J segment lost 3 bases and the V segment lost 7 bases, leaving 7 bases of the junction unmatched. CDR1 and CDR2 from the germline V gene are SGHRS and YFSETQ. The CDR3 is 14 residues long. The chain's CDR3 is CASRGQGGTDTQYF. Here the CDR3 DNA reads TGCGCCAGCCGCGGACAGGGTGGTACAGATACGCAGTATTTT.

The chain uses TRBV6-5 and TRBJ1-1; D is possibly TRBD1 (6 bases). Per the germline V gene, CDR1 is MNHEY and CDR2 is SVGAGI. This CDR3 contains 13 residues. V was pared by 6 bases and J by 4 bases, with 12 bases between. CDR3 residues: CASRSRGSTEAFF. The DNA for the CDR3 is TGTGCCAGCAGGTCCAGGGGTTCCACTGAAGCTTTCTTT.